The 14 T cell receptor beta chains below were found in one sample sequenced in a study of cytomegalovirus exposure and HLA in healthy donors. Primers included in the PCR were 60 Vbeta and 13 Jbeta primers. The assay was immunoSEQ multiplex PCR, and TCRdb's table has in-frame clones only and misses some. The data show more than 100,000 clones, with approximately 77% seen just once and 0.94% held by the top ten. Sequenced sample: PBMCs. Receptors were obtained from a woman in her sixties or seventies in good health and CMV-seronegative.

The chain has TRBV6-5 and TRBJ2-5; 8 bases are a match to TRBD1. The CDR3 extends over 15 amino acids. Germline lookup yields CDR1 MNHEY and CDR2 SVGAGI. The V gene end was trimmed by 5 bases and the J gene end by 4 bases; junction bases not matched to a gene: 9. The DNA of the CDR3 is TGTGCCAGCAGTAAACGACAGGGGCTAGGAGAGACCCAGTACTTC. It is translated as CASSKRQGLGETQYF.

The CDR3 region has the DNA TGTGCCAGCAGCAGCCGGACAGGGGAGGGCACTGAAGCTTTCTTT. Translated: CASSSRTGEGTEAFF. The chain is built from TRBV7-3 and TRBJ1-1, with 9 bases matching TRBD1. The CDR3 has 15 amino acids. V was pared by 5 bases and J by 4 bases, with 8 bases of the junction left unmatched. The germline V gene has CDR1 SGHTA and CDR2 FQGTGA.

The gene calls are TRBV9 and TRBJ2-1; 12 bases match TRBD2. The CDR3 is made up of 15 amino acids. CDR1 and CDR2 from the germline V gene are SGDLS and YYNGEE. The J segment lost 6 bases and the V segment lost 1 base, leaving 2 bases of the junction unmatched. As DNA, the CDR3 is TGTGCCAGCAGCGTAAGACTAGCGGGAGTCAATGAGCAGTTCTTC. Amino acids: CASSVRLAGVNEQFF.

The V gene is TRBV6-1, the J gene TRBJ2-5; D ambiguous. The CDR3 spans 15 residues. The V end lost 0 bases, the J end lost 4 bases, and 12 bases lay between the germline ends. Germline lookup yields CDR1 MNHNS and CDR2 SASEGT. The CDR3 region is CASSEAPVRGETQYF. CDR3 nucleotides: TGTGCCAGCAGTGAAGCGCCGGTAAGAGGAGAGACCCAGTACTTC.

This chain links TRBV18 with TRBJ1-1, with D unresolved. This CDR3 is built from 14 residues. Deletions cut 4 bases from V and 5 bases from J, with 14 bases between. CDR1 and CDR2 (germline): KGHSH, LQKENI. The CDR3 loop is CASSLGSLGTEAFF. The CDR3 region has the DNA TGTGCCAGCTCACTAGGGAGCCTCGGGACTGAAGCTTTCTTT.

The table lists this clone with a few counts. This chain connects TRBV2 to TRBJ1-4, with 7 nucleotides matching TRBD1. V was clipped by 5 bases and J by 6 bases; unmatched bases: 6. Per the germline V gene, CDR1 is SNHLY and CDR2 is FYNNEI. This CDR3 is 14 amino acids long. CDR3: CASSFEGGDEKLFF. The CDR3 region has the DNA TGTGCCAGCAGTTTTGAAGGGGGCGATGAAAAACTGTTTTTT.

The chain links TRBV2 to TRBJ2-6; tentative D call: TRBD2 (5 bases). Germline assignment: CDR1 SNHLY and CDR2 FYNNEI. V was trimmed by 3 bases and J by 0 bases, leaving 12 bases between them. The CDR3 contains 17 residues. CDR3 nucleotide sequence: TGTGCCAGCAGTGATTCAGGTGGACTCTCTGGGGCCAACGTCCTGACTTTC. The encoded protein is CASSDSGGLSGANVLTF.

CDR3 in amino acids: CASSVASRVHSPLHF. CDR3 DNA: TGTGCCAGCAGCGTAGCGTCCCGGGTCCATTCACCCCTCCACTTT. The chain combines TRBV9 with TRBJ1-6, with no clear D. Germline loops: CDR1 SGDLS, CDR2 YYNGEE. This CDR3 has 15 amino acids. V lost 0 bases and J lost 8, with 12 bases in between.

This clone was seen a few times. The gene calls are TRBV7-8 and TRBJ2-5; 9 bases fit TRBD2. Germline V gives CDR1 SGHVS, CDR2 FQNEAQ. The CDR3 has 17 amino acids. The J segment lost 5 bases and the V segment lost 5 bases, leaving 15 bases of the junction unmatched. The CDR3 sequence: CASSPLGQPSGTETQYF. In DNA form, the CDR3 reads TGTGCCAGCAGCCCACTAGGGCAGCCTAGCGGGACCGAGACCCAGTACTTC.

The gene calls are TRBV4-1 and TRBJ1-6; D not resolved. CDR3 length equals 15 residues. CDR1 and CDR2 (germline): MGHRA, YSYEKL. The V end lost 2 bases, the J end lost 6 bases, and 11 bases lay between the germline ends. DNA of the CDR3: TGCGCCAGCAGCCAATTTCGAGGAGGTAATTCACCCCTCCACTTT. It codes for CASSQFRGGNSPLHF.

The chain couples TRBV11-3 to TRBJ2-5; maybe TRBD1 (6 bases). Germline loops: CDR1 SGHNT, CDR2 YENEEA. Trimming removed 1 base from V and 2 bases from J, with 8 bases in between. This CDR3 comprises 14 residues. CDR3 protein: CASSLAGAQETQYF. The CDR3 DNA follows: TGTGCCAGCAGCTTAGCAGGGGCTCAAGAGACCCAGTACTTC. Full variable domain (outside the CDR3, taken from reference TRBV11-3 and TRBJ2-5): EAGVVQSPRYKIIEKKQPVAFWCNPISGHNTLYWYLQNLGQGPELLIRYENEEAVDDSQLPKDRFSAERLKGVDSTLKIQPAELGDSAVYLCASSLAGAQETQYFGPGTRLLVL.

The rearrangement links TRBV19 to TRBJ2-7; 7 bases align to TRBD2. J gave up 7 bases and V 8 bases, and 11 bases lay outside the gene matches. Per the germline V gene, CDR1 is LNHDA and CDR2 is SQIVND (reference sequence). The length of the CDR3 is 13 residues. Written as DNA, the CDR3 is TGTGCCAGTGGGGGGGAAGCCTCAGGGGAGCAGTACTTC. It specifies CASGGEASGEQYF.

This clone was detected a few times. Different DNA sequences within this sample yield the same CDR3. The V gene is TRBV2, the J gene TRBJ2-1, with 7 bases identical to TRBD2. The CDR3 runs to 15 residues. The J segment lost 7 bases and the V segment lost 6 bases, leaving 12 bases of the junction unmatched. Germline CDR1 and CDR2: SNHLY and FYNNEI. CDR3 sequence (DNA): TGTGCCAGCAGCCCCCTCCCGGGGGGTTTAAATGAGCAGTTCTTC. Residues: CASSPLPGGLNEQFF.

This CDR3 is CASSFGLADLYNEQFF. The CDR3 bases are TGTGCCAGCAGTTTTGGGCTAGCGGACCTCTACAATGAGCAGTTCTTC. The rearrangement links TRBV27 to TRBJ2-1, with 7 bases that match TRBD2. Trimming cost V 3 bases and J 3 bases; bases outside gene matches: 8. The germline V gene has CDR1 MNHEY and CDR2 SMNVEV (reference sequence). This CDR3 spans 16 amino acids.